This T cell receptor beta chain was captured in a study of shared clonotypes between healthy human individuals. All donors qualified as healthy HIV-negative adults and had experienced no recent acute infections or vaccinations. With unsorted samples, genomic DNA was obtained from about 90 million PBMCs. Over several immunoSEQ plates, each subset's genomic DNA was distributed in even portions. Each PCR replicate run on unsorted PBMC took in 300 to 350 ng DNA, tens of thousands of T cell genomes. Sequenced by immunoSEQ multiplex PCR; TCRdb stores in-frame clones only, minus some. The repertoire has about 470,000 clones, about 76% of them found once; the top ten carry less than 15%. CDR1 is WSHSY, CDR2 SAAADI, per germline. This CDR3 is 13 amino acids long. The V and J ends lost 6 bases and 9 bases, in that order; junction bases with no gene match: 3. This clone was counted a few times.

Material for sequencing was PBMCs. This chain connects TRBV10-2 to TRBJ2-1; 12 positions match TRBD1. This sequence was found in a woman aged 35 to 49 in good health. Some clones in this sample may be carry-over from other donors' samples. The CDR3 DNA is TGCGCCAGCAGCGGGACAGGGGGCCGTGAGCAGTTCTTC. Translated, it gives CASSGTGGREQFF.